The clone carrying this TCR beta chain was found many times. Its antigen is still unknown. Quantitative 5'-RACE was performed with molecular barcodes, and it yielded the TCR beta libraries. TCRdb re-called the 5' RACE reads through MiXCR, storing one row per CDR3 protein. Found here are fewer than 550,000 distinct CDR3 sequences, less than 6% of them singletons; the top ten hold roughly 3.2%. CDR1 and CDR2 from the germline V gene are DFQATT and SNEGSKA (reference sequence). The CDR3 extends over 14 amino acids. Trimming left V 0 bases short and J 3 bases short, with 12 bases between. The sample comes from a study of CD8 T cells in ankylosing spondylitis. Notes on the study in general: Characteristic, it appeared, of ankylosing spondylitis blood was a TCR beta motif of eight highly homologous variants. Previously reported in reactive arthritis synovial fluid and blood were some of the motif variants. Clones tied to disease were said to be significantly enriched in matched ankylosing spondylitis synovial fluid.

The chain uses TRBV20-1 and TRBJ2-7, with D perhaps matching TRBD2 (6 bases). This TCR was recovered from a male donor with ankylosing spondylitis. The source material was blood, either unsorted or a sorted T cell fraction (not recorded which). The CDR3 spells CSARDRGGFYEQYF. Written as DNA, the CDR3 is TGCAGTGCTAGAGATCGTGGGGGGTTCTACGAGCAGTACTTC.